The entry below gives a single T cell receptor beta chain sequence along with its context. What it binds is not known. Method: immunoSEQ multiplex PCR; TCRdb's copy keeps in-frame clones and lacks some. This sample has roughly 100,000 clones; about 81% occur once, and the top ten carry 13% to 15%. There are 12 residues in the CDR3. Germline V lookup: CDR1 SEHNR, CDR2 FQNEAQ (reference sequence). V dropped 3 bases and J dropped 3 bases, with 6 bases sitting between them. The analysis combined second doses at about 4 or about 12 weeks. This record comes from a study of T cell responses to AZD1222 COVID-19 vaccine. Study-wide results and limits: Repertoires were obtained solely post-peak T cell response.

The rearrangement joins TRBV7-9 to TRBJ2-7; D not resolved. This receptor was obtained from an adult who received the AZD1222 COVID-19 vaccine. The sequencing used peripheral blood, collected 28 days after the second AZD1222 dose. CDR3 sequence (DNA): TGTGCCAGCAGCTTGACTGGCTACGAGCAGTACTTC. It is translated as CASSLTGYEQYF.